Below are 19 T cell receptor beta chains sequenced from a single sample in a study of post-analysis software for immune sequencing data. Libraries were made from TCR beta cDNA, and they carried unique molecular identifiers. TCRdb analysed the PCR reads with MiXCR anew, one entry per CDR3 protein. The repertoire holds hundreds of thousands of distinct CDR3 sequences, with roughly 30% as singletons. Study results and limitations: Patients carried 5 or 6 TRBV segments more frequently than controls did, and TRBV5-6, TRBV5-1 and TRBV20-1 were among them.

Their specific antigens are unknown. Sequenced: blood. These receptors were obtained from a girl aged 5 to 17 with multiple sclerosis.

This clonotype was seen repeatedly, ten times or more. DNA of the CDR3: TGCAGCGTTGCGGGGGGAAATGACAGACCCTCCTACGAGCAGTACTTC. Its translation is CSVAGGNDRPSYEQYF. The chain links TRBV29-1 to TRBJ2-7, with 7 bases fitting TRBD2. Germline V lookup: CDR1 SQVTM, CDR2 ANQGSEA. This CDR3 is built from 16 residues. V shed 4 bases, J shed 0 bases, and the junction held 12 bases outside the gene matches.

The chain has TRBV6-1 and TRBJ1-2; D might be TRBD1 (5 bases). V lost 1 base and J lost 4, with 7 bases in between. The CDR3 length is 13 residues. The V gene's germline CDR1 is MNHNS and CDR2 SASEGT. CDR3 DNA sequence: TGTGCCAGCAGTGAAGGACAGTTCTATGGCTACACCTTC. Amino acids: CASSEGQFYGYTF.

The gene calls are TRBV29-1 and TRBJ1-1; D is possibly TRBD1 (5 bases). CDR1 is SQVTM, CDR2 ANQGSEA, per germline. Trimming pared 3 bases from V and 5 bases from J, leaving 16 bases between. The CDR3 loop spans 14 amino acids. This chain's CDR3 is CSVDPGSRSTEAFF. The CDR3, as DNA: TGCAGCGTTGACCCAGGGTCCAGGAGTACTGAAGCTTTCTTT.

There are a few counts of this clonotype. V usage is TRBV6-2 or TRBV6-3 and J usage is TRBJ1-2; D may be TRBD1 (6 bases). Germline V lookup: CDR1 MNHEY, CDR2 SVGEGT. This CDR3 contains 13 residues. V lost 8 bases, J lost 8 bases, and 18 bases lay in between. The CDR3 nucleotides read TGTGCCAGCGGATACAGGGATTCTGGAGGCTACACCTTC. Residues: CASGYRDSGGYTF.

CDR3 nucleotides: TGCGCCAGCAGCATAGTACCGGGACAGGGAGGAGAGACCCAGTACTTC. It is translated as CASSIVPGQGGETQYF. The chain uses TRBV5-1 and TRBJ2-5; 9 positions agree with TRBD1. Germline V CDR1 and CDR2: SGHRS, YFSETQ. V was clipped by 4 bases and J by 4 bases; unmatched bases: 11. The CDR3 runs 16 residues.

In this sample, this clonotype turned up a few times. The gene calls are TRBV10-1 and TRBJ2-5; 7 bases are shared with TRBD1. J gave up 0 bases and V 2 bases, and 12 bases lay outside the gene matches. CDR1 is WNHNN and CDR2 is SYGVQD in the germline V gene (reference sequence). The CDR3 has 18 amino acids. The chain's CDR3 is CASSEPPPDRPYQETQYF. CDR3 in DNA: TGCGCCAGCAGTGAGCCCCCTCCGGACAGGCCGTACCAAGAGACCCAGTACTTC.

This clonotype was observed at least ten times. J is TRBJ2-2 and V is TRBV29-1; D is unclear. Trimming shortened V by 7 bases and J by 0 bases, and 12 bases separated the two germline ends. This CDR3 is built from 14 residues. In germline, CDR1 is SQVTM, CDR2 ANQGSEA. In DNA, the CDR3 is TGCAGCGCCCGATTGGGCTCGAACACCGGGGAGCTGTTTTTT. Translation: CSARLGSNTGELFF.

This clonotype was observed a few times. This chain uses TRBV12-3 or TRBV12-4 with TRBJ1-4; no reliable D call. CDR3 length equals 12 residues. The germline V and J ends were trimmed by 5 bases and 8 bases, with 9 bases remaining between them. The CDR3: CASSPIGEKLFF. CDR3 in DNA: TGTGCCAGCAGTCCAATTGGGGAAAAACTGTTTTTT.

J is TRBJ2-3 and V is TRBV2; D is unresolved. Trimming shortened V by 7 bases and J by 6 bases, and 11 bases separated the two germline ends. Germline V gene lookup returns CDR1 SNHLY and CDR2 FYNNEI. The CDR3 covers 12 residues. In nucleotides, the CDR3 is TGTGCCAGCATCCTCGGATTCGATACGCAGTATTTT. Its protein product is CASILGFDTQYF.

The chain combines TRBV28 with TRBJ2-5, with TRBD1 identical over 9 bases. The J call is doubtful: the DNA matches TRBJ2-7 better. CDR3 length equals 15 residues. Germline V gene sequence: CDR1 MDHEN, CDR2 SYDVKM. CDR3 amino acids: CASSEGTGMPYEQYF. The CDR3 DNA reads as TGTGCCAGCAGTGAGGGGACAGGGATGCCCTACGAGCAGTACTTC.

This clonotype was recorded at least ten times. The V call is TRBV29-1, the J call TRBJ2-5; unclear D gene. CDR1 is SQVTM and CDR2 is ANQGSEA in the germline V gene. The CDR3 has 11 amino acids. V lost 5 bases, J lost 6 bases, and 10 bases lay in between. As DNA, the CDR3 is TGCAGCGTTTTGGGATTACAGACCCAGTACTTC. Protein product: CSVLGLQTQYF.

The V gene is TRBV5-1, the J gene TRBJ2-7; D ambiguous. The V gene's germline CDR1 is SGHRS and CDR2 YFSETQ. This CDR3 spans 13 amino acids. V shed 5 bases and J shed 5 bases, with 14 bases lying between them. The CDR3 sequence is CASRDGPSNEQYF. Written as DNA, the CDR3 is TGCGCCAGCAGGGACGGACCCTCGAACGAGCAGTACTTC.

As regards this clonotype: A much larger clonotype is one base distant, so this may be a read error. The CDR3 region is CASSYDNEQYF. CDR3 in DNA: TGTGCCAGCAGTTACGACAATGAGCAGTACTTC. The V gene is TRBV6-5, the J gene TRBJ2-5; no reliable D call. The CDR3 covers 11 residues. Deletions cut 2 bases from V and 11 bases from J, with 9 bases between. Germline-derived CDR1 and CDR2 are MNHEY and SVGAGI.

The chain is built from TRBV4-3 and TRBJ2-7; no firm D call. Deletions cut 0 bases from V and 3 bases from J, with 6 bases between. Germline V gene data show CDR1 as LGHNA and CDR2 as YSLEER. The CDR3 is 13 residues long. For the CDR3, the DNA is TGCGCCAGCAGCCAAGAGCCTTACTACGAGCAGTACTTC. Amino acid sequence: CASSQEPYYEQYF.

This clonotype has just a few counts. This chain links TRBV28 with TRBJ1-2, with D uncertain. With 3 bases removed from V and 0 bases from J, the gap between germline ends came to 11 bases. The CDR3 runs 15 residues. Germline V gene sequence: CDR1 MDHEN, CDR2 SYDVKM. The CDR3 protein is CASSLRPLANYGYTF. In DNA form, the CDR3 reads TGTGCCAGCAGTTTGCGCCCGCTAGCTAACTATGGCTACACCTTC.

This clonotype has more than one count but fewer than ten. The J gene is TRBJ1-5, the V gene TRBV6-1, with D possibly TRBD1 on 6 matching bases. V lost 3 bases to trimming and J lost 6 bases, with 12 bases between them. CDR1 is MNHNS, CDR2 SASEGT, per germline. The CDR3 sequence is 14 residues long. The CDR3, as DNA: TGTGCCAGCAGTGATCAGGGGATAAGTCAGCCCCAGCATTTT. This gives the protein CASSDQGISQPQHF.

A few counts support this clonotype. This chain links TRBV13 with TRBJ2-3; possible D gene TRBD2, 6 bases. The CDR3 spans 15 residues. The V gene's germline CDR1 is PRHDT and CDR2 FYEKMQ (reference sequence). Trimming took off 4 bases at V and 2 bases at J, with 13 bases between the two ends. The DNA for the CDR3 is TGTGCCAGCAGCTGGAGGGACTCGAACACAGATACGCAGTATTTT. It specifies CASSWRDSNTDTQYF.

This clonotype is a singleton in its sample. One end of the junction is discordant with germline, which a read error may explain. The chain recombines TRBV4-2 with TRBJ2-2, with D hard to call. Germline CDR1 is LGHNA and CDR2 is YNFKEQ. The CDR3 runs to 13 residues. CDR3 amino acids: CASSPLNTRELFF. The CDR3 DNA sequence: TGTGCCAGCAGCCCCTTGAACACCAGGGAGCTGTTTTTT.

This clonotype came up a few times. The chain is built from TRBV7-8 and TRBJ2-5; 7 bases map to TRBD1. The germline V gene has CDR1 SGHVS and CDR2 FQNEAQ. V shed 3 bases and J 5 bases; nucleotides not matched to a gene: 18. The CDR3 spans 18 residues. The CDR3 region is CASSFQIPDRVVLETQYF. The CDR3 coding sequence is TGTGCCAGCAGCTTCCAAATCCCCGACAGGGTAGTGTTGGAGACCCAGTACTTC.